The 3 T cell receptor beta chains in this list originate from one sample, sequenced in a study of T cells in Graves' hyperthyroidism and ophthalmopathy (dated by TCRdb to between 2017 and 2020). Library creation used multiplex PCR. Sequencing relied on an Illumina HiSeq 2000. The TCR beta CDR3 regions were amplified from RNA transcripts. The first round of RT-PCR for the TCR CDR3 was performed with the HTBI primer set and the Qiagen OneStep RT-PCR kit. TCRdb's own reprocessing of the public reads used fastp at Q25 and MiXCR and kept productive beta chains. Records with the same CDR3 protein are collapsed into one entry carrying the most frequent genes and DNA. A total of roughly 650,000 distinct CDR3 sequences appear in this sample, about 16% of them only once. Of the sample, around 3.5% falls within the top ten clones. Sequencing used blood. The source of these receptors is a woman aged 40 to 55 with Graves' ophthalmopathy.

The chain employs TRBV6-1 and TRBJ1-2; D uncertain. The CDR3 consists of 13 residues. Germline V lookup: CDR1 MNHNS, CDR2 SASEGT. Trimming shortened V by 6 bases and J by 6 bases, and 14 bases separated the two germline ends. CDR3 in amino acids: CASSPGVLDGYTF. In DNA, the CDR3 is TGTGCCAGCAGCCCTGGGGTGTTGGATGGCTACACCTTC.

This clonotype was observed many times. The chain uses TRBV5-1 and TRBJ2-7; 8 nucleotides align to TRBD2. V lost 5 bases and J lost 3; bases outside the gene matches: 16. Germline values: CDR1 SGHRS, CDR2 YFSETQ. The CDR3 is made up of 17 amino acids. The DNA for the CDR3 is TGCGCCAGCAGGGCGCACGAGTGGGCGGGAGGAGGCTACGAGCAGTACTTC. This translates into CASRAHEWAGGGYEQYF.

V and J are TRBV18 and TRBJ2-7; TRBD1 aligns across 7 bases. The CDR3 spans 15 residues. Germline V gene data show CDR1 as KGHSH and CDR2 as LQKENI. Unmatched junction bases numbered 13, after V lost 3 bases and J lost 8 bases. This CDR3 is CASSPGQAPARKQYF. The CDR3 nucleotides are TGTGCCAGCTCACCCGGACAGGCGCCTGCACGGAAGCAGTACTTC.